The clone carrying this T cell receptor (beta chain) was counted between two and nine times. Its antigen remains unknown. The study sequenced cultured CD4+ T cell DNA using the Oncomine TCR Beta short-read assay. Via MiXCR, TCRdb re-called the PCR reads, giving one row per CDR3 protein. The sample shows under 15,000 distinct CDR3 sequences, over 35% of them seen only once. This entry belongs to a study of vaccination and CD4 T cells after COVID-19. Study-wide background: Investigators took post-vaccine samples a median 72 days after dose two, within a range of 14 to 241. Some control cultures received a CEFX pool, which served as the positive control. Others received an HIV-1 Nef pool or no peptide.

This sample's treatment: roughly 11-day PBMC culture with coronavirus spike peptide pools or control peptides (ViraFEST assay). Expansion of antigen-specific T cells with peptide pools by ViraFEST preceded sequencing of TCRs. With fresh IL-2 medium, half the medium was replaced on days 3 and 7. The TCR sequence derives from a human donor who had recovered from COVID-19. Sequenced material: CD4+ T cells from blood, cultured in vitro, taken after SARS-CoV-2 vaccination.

The CDR3 DNA follows: TGCAGTATAGGTGGTTTTACTGAAGCTTTCTTT. Its translation is CSIGGFTEAFF. The chain combines TRBV20-1 with TRBJ1-1; D remains ambiguous. This CDR3 contains 11 residues. Trimming removed 8 bases from V and 5 bases from J, with 12 bases in between. Germline V lookup: CDR1 DFQATT, CDR2 SNEGSKA (reference sequence).